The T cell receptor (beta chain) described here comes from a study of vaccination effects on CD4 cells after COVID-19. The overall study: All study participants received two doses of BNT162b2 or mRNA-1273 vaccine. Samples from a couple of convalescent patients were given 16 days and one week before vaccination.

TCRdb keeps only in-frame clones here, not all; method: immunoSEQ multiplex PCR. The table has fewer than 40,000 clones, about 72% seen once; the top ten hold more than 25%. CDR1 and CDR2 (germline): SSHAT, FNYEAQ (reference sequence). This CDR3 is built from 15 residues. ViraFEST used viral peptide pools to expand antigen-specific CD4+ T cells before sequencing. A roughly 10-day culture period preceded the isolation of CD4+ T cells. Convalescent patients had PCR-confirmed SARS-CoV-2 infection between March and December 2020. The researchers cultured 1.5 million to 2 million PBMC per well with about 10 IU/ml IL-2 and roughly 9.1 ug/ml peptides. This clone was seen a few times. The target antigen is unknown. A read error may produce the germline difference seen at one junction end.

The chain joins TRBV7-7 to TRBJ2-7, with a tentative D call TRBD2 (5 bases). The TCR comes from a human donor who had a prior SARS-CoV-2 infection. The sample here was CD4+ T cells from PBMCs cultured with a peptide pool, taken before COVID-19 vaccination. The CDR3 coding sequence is TGTGCTAGCAGCTTAGTTGGCGGGCCACTCTCCGAGCAGTACTTC. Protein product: CASSLVGGPLSEQYF. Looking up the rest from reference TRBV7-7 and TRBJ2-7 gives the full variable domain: GAGVSQSPRYKVTKRGQDVTLRCDPISSHATLYWYQQALGQGPEFLTYFNYEAQPDKSGLPSDRFSAERPEGSISTLTIQRTEQRDSAMYRCASSLVGGPLSEQYFGPGTRLTVT.